The 13 T cell receptor beta chains listed next were all sequenced from one sample in a study of T cell responses to AZD1222 COVID-19 vaccine. Sequencing was performed with immunoSEQ multiplex PCR; in TCRdb, only in-frame clones are kept and a portion is missing. The sample holds approximately 150,000 clones, around 89% seen once. The specimen comprised peripheral blood, sampled on day 0 of MenACWY control vaccination. The origin of the receptors is an adult in good health.

The V gene is TRBV11-3, the J gene TRBJ2-1; D is ambiguous. V was clipped by 5 bases and J by 2 bases, with 4 bases between them. Per the germline V gene, CDR1 is SGHNT and CDR2 is YENEEA. The CDR3 spans 12 residues. The DNA of the CDR3 is TGTGCCAGCAGCCCCGCCTACAATGAGCAGTTCTTC. This gives the protein CASSPAYNEQFF.

The rearrangement joins TRBV5-6 to TRBJ2-3; perhaps D is TRBD1 or TRBD2 (6 bases each). The germline CDR1 and CDR2 sequences are SGHDT and YYEEEE. V lost 0 bases, J lost 1 base, and 12 bases lay in between. This CDR3 comprises 16 residues. CDR3 DNA sequence: TGTGCCAGCAGCTTGGCCGGAGGGGGAGGCACAGATACGCAGTATTTT. It is translated as CASSLAGGGGTDTQYF.

The count of this clone is one. The chain employs TRBV11-2 and TRBJ1-6, with a tentative D call TRBD1 (5 bases). CDR3 length equals 15 residues. The V gene's germline CDR1 is SGHAT and CDR2 FQNNGV. Deletions cut 5 bases from V and 8 bases from J, with 16 bases between. DNA of the CDR3: TGTGCCAGCAGCCCGGGGACCGCAGATTATTCACCCCTCCACTTT. As protein: CASSPGTADYSPLHF.

This sequence joins TRBV2 and TRBJ1-1; D may be TRBD1 (5 bases). V lost 6 bases to trimming and J lost 1 base, with 12 bases between them. CDR3 size: 14 residues. Germline-derived CDR1 and CDR2 are SNHLY and FYNNEI. Here the CDR3 reads CASRSRQGNTEAFF. The CDR3 coding sequence is TGTGCCAGCAGGTCACGGCAGGGGAACACTGAAGCTTTCTTT.

This clone was observed a handful of times. V is TRBV3-1 (or the pseudogene TRBV3-2) and J is TRBJ1-1; TRBD1 is a possible D gene (5 bases). The germline gives CDR1 LGHDT, CDR2 YNNKEL (reference sequence). Trimming removed 2 bases from V and 6 bases from J, with 16 bases in between. The CDR3 is 15 amino acids. The CDR3 reads CASSQWTHSQPEAFF. The CDR3 DNA reads TGTGCCAGCAGCCAATGGACACACTCCCAACCTGAAGCTTTCTTT.

The CDR3 region is CASSLGQLNYGYTF. Here the CDR3 DNA reads TGTGCCAGCAGCTTGGGCCAGCTTAACTATGGCTACACCTTC. This rearrangement joins TRBV5-8 to TRBJ1-2, with D unresolved. The V gene's germline CDR1 is SGHTS and CDR2 YDEGEE. The CDR3 extends over 14 amino acids. V was clipped by 0 bases and J by 1 base, with 7 bases between them. The whole variable domain, filled in from reference TRBV5-8 and TRBJ1-2, reads EAGVTQSPTHLIKTRGQQATLRCSPISGHTSVYWYQQALGLGLQFLLWYDEGEERNRGNFPPRFSGRQFPNYSSELNVNALELEDSALYLCASSLGQLNYGYTFGSGTRLTVV.

This clone was found a few times. The identical CDR3 is also encoded by other nucleotide sequences in the sample. The chain joins TRBV6-2 or TRBV6-3 to TRBJ1-2, with D possibly being TRBD1 (6 bases). Germline V gene sequence: CDR1 MNHEY, CDR2 SVGEGT. With 5 bases removed from V and 4 bases from J, the gap between germline ends came to 14 bases. CDR3 length: 14 residues. The CDR3 reads CASSSRGGGYGYTF. The CDR3, as DNA: TGTGCCAGCAGTAGCAGGGGAGGCGGCTATGGCTACACCTTC.

DNA of the CDR3: TGTGCCACCAGCAACTCCTACGAGCAGTACTTC. It yields the protein CATSNSYEQYF. This chain connects TRBV15 to TRBJ2-7; no definite D call. V lost 4 bases, J lost 0 bases, and 1 base lay in between. The CDR3 has 11 residues. Per the germline V gene, CDR1 is LNHNV and CDR2 is YYDKDF (reference sequence).

This clone was seen a few times. The V and J genes are TRBV4-3 and TRBJ1-2, with 8 bases identical to TRBD1. This CDR3 is 15 amino acids long. Trimming cost V 0 bases and J 8 bases; bases outside gene matches: 8. Per germline, CDR1 LGHNA and CDR2 YSLEER. This chain's CDR3 is CASSQDPQGDYGYTF. The CDR3 bases are TGCGCCAGCAGCCAAGATCCACAGGGGGATTACGGCTACACCTTC.

V and J are TRBV9 and TRBJ2-7; D is possibly TRBD2 (5 bases). CDR1 and CDR2 (germline): SGDLS, YYNGEE. This CDR3 region has 14 residues. V was pared by 4 bases and J by 0 bases, with 11 bases between. The CDR3, as DNA: TGTGCCAGCAGCTTGAGGGTTAGCTCCTACGAGCAGTACTTC. Residues: CASSLRVSSYEQYF.

This clone was seen once. The rearrangement links TRBV9 to TRBJ2-7; 8 positions match TRBD1. This CDR3 is built from 15 residues. Germline-derived CDR1 and CDR2 are SGDLS and YYNGEE. With 3 bases clipped from V and 4 bases from J, the junction kept 9 bases outside the gene matches. The chain's CDR3 is CASSAGFDRGYEQYF. In DNA form, the CDR3 reads TGTGCCAGCAGCGCCGGATTTGACAGGGGTTACGAGCAGTACTTC.

The chain uses TRBV27 and TRBJ1-2; the match to TRBD1 covers 7 bases. From germline, CDR1 is MNHEY and CDR2 SMNVEV (reference sequence). V was pared by 5 bases and J by 6 bases, with 6 bases of the junction left unmatched. CDR3 length: 13 residues. CDR3 in amino acids: CASSDRARDGYTF. The CDR3 DNA reads as TGTGCCAGCAGTGACAGGGCGAGGGATGGCTACACCTTC.

V and J are TRBV4-2 and TRBJ2-3; D gene ambiguous. This CDR3 is built from 13 residues. Trimming took off 5 bases at V and 4 bases at J, with 10 bases between the two ends. Germline V gene data show CDR1 as LGHNA and CDR2 as YNFKEQ. Written as DNA, the CDR3 is TGTGCCAGCAGCTCCAGACACTCAGATACGCAGTATTTT. This translates into CASSSRHSDTQYF.